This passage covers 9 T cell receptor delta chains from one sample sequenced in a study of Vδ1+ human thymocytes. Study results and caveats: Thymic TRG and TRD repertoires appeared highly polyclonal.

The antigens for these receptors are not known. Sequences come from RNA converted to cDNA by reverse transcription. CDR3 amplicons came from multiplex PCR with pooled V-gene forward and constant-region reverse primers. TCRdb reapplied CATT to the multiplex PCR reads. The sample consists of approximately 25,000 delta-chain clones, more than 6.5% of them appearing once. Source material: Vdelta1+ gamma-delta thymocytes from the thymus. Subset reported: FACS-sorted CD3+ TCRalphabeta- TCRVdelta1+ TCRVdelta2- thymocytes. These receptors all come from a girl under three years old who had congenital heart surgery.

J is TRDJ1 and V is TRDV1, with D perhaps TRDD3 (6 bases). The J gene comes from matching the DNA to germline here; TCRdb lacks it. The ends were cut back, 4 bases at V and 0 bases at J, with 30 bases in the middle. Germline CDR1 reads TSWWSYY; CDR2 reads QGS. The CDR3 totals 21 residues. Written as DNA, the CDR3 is TGTGCTCTTGGGGGGACTTCGTGCACACTGGGACCGACGGTTGACACCGATAAACTCATCTTT. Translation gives CALGGTSCTLGPTVDTDKLIF.

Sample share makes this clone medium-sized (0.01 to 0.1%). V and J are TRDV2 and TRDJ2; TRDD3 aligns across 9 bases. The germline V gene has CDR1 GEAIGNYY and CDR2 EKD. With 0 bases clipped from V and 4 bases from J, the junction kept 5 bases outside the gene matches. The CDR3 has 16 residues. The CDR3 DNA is TGTGCCTGTGACACCGATACTGGGGGAGGGACAGCACAACTCTTCTTT. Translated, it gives CACDTDTGGGTAQLFF.

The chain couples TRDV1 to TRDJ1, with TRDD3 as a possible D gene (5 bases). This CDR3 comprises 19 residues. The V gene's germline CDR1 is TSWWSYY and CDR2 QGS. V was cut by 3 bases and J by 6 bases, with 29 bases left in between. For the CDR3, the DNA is TGTGCTCTTGGGGATTCGCGAGGGGAACCGACATCCCCAACTTATAAACTCATCTTT. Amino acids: CALGDSRGEPTSPTYKLIF.

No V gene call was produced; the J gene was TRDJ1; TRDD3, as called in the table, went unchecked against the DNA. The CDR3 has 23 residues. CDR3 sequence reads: CALGEACRLTHRLGALHTDKLIF. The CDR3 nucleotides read TGTGCTCTTGGGGAAGCTTGCCGGCTCACACACCGACTGGGGGCCCTCCACACCGATAAACTCATCTTT.

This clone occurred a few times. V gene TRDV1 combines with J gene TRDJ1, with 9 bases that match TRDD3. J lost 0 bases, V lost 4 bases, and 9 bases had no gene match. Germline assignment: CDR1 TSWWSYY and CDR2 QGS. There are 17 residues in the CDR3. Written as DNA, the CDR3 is TGTGCTCTTGGGGCACCAGCTGGGGGATTGTACACCGATAAACTCATCTTT. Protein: CALGAPAGGLYTDKLIF.

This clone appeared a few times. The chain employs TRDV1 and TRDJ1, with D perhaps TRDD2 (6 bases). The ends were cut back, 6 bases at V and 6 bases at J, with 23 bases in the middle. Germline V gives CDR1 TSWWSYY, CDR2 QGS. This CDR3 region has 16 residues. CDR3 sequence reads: CALGTPSAPPYYKLIF. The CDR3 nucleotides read TGTGCTCTTGGCACACCTTCCGCGCCACCTTATTATAAACTCATCTTT.

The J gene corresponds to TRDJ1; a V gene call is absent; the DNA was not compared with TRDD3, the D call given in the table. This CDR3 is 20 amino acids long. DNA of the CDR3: TGTGCTCTTGGGGTCTTCGGGAACTACGTCGGATACGCTACCGCCGATAAACTCATCTTT. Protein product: CALGVFGNYVGYATADKLIF.

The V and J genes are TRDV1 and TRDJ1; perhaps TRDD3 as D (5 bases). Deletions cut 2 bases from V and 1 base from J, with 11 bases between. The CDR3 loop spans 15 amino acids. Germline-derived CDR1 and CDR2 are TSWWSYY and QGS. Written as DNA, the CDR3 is TGTGCTCTTGGGGAAACCCCAGGGGGCACCGATAAACTCATCTTT. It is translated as CALGETPGGTDKLIF.

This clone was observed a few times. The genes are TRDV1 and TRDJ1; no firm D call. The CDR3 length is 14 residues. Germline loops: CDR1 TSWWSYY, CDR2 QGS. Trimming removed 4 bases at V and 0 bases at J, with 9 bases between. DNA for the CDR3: TGTGCTCTTGGGGTCTTAAAATACACCGATAAACTCATCTTT. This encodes CALGVLKYTDKLIF.